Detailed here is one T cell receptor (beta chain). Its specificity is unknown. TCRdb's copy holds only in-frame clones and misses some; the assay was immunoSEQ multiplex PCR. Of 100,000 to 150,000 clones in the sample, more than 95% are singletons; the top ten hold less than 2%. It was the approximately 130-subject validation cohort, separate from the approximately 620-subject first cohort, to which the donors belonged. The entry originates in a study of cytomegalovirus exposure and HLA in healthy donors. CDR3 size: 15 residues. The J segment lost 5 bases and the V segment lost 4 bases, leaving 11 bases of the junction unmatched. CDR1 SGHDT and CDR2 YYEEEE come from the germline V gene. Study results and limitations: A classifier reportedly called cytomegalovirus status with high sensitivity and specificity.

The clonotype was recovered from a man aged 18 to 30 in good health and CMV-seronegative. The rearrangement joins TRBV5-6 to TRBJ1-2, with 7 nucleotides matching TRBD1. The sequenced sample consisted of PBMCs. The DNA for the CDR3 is TGTGCCAGCAGCCCCCGGGACAGCCAGTTATATGGCTACACCTTC. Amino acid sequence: CASSPRDSQLYGYTF.